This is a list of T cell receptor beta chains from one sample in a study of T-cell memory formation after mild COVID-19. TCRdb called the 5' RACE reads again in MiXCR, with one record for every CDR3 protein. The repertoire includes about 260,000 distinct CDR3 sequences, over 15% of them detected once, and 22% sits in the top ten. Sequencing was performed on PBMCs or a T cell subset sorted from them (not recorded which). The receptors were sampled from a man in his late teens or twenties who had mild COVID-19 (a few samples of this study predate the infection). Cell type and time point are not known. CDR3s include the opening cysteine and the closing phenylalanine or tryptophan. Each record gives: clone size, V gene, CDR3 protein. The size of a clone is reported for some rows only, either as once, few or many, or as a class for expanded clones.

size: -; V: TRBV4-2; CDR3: CASSLLGQVAGYTF
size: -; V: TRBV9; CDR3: CASSVATAWDTQYF
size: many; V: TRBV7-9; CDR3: CASSSPVGTGTDNYGYTF
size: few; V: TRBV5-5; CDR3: CASSLRGGPYNEQFF
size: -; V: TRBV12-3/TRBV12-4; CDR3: CASSPSGGAHEQFF
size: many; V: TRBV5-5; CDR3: CASSIPRGTTDTQYF
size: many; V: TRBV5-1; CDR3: CASSPNPPAYNEQFF
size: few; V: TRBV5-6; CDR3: CASSLFRGETQYF
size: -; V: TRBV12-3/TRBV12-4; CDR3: CASSRHGAEKLFF
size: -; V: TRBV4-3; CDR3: CASSQPSGGTNEQFF
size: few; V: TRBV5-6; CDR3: CASSSVRDLRDYTF
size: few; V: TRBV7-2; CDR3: CASSLERLAKNIQYF
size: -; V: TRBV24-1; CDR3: CATSDTGKASFTEAFF
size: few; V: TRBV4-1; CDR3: CASSLQTVLAYEQYF
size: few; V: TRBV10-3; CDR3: CAISDPGGGYTF
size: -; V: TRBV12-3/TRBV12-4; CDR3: CASSLDNNYGYTF
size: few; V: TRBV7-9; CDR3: CASSLAPGSMNTEAFF
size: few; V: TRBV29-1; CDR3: CSVAWQGGEKLFF
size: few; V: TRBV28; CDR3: CASNTPGPAKNIQYF
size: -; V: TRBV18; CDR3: CASSPPSTTYEQYF
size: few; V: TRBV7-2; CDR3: CASSPGQNPLEAFF
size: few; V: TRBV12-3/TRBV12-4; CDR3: CASGASGGPETQYF
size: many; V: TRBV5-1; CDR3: CASSLLDEQFF
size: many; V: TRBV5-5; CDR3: CASSLEWGADTQYF
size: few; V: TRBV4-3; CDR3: CASSQDLGQGSDTQYF
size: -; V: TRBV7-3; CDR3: CASSLGITDTQYF
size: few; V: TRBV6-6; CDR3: CASSYLGPIDPGANVLTF
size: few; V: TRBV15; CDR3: CATSRGQGDSPLHF
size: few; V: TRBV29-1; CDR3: CSASPGGQETQYF
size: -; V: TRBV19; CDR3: CASSIYGSPLGETQYF
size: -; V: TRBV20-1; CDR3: CSASETYYEQYF
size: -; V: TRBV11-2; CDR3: CASSLVRDSYGYTF
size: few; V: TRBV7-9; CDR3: CASRSEEIEKLFF
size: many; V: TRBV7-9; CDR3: CASSLSYEQYF
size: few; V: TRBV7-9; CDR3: CASSLAARAEAFF
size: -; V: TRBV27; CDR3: CASSMTGHPEQFF
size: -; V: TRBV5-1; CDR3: CASSLLGIQETQYF
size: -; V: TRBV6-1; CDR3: CASTSLRGDTQYF
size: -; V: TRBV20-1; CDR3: CSARRPGLRNTEAFF
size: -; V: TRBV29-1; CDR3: CSVLTGSNTEAFF
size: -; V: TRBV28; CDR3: CASRSPGRSTNQPQHF
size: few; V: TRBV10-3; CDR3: CATKISPSIYEQYF
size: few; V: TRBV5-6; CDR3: CASSLVRGPQHF
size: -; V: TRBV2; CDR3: CASSVENTVAFF
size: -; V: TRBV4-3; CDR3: CASGQSWSAVSQPQHF
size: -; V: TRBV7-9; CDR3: CASSLSGGGEKLFF
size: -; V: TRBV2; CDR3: CASQADESNSPLHF
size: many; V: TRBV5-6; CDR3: CASSTPPGNLGAETQYF